Listed here is a single T cell receptor (beta chain). The data were taken from a study of blood T cell repertoires in COVID-19. The method was immunoSEQ multiplex PCR; TCRdb's version includes in-frame clones alone and lacks a portion of them. The sample consists of tens of thousands of clones, roughly 91% of them appearing once. The CDR3 has 15 amino acids. V was clipped by 4 bases and J by 2 bases, with 11 bases between them. Germline lookup yields CDR1 SGHTA and CDR2 FQGNSA. The genes are TRBV7-2 and TRBJ2-2; D call uncertain. The sample consisted of peripheral blood. The receptor was isolated from a man between 60 and 75 years old with active COVID-19. CDR3 amino acids: CASSSRKTNTGELFF. CDR3 in DNA: TGTGCCAGCAGCTCACGAAAAACTAACACCGGGGAGCTGTTTTTT.